These 28 T cell receptor beta chains were sequenced from one sample in a study of Graves' ophthalmopathy and Graves' hyperthyroidism. RNA transcripts were the template, and TCR beta CDR3 regions were amplified from them. After a first-round RT-PCR with HTBI primers, a second-round multiplex PCR was run. A single record per CDR3 protein comes from TCRdb applying MiXCR to the multiplex PCR reads. The data hold about 700,000 distinct CDR3 sequences, with about two fifths observed a single time. Material: peripheral blood. All receptors derive from an adult man with Graves' ophthalmopathy.

This clonotype was seen only once. V usage is TRBV25-1 and J usage is TRBJ2-7, with TRBD2 matching 11 bases. Trimming removed 8 bases from V and 3 bases from J; junction bases left unmatched: 6. Per germline, CDR1 MGHDK and CDR2 SYGVNS. CDR3 length: 14 amino acids. The CDR3, as DNA: TGTGCCAGCGAACCGGGACTAGCGGACTACGAGCAGTACTTC. Translating gives CASEPGLADYEQYF.

This clonotype was detected ten times or more. The chain couples TRBV9 to TRBJ2-2; 10 nucleotides agree with TRBD2. Losses at the gene ends were 4 bases for V and 5 bases for J; bases not matched to a gene: 8. The CDR3 length is 16 residues. Germline V gene sequence: CDR1 SGDLS, CDR2 YYNGEE. In DNA, the CDR3 is TGTGCCAGCAGCCCTAGCGGGAGAGGAACGACCGGGGAGCTGTTTTTT. It translates to CASSPSGRGTTGELFF.

This clonotype has a count of ten or more. The genes are TRBV25-1 and TRBJ2-6, with D possibly TRBD2 on 5 matching bases. The CDR3 runs to 13 residues. CDR1 MGHDK and CDR2 SYGVNS come from the germline V gene. Trimming removed 6 bases from V and 2 bases from J, with 5 bases in between. CDR3 nucleotide sequence: TGTGCCAGCAGGGAGGCTGGGGCCAACGTCCTGACTTTC. Its protein is CASREAGANVLTF.

The chain is built from TRBV19 and TRBJ2-3; D not certain. The CDR3 loop spans 16 amino acids. With 4 bases removed from V and 0 bases from J, the gap between germline ends came to 14 bases. Germline V gene sequence: CDR1 LNHDA, CDR2 SQIVND (reference sequence). CDR3 protein: CASSRKHDTSTDTQYF. CDR3 nucleotide sequence: TGTGCCAGTAGTAGGAAACATGATACTAGCACAGATACGCAGTATTTT.

V and J are TRBV6-5 and TRBJ2-5; D ambiguous. V dropped 6 bases and J dropped 1 base, with 9 bases sitting between them. CDR3 size: 13 residues. Per the germline V gene, CDR1 is MNHEY and CDR2 is SVGAGI. The DNA for the CDR3 is TGTGCCAGCAGCCCTCAAGTCCAAGAGACCCAGTACTTC. It translates to CASSPQVQETQYF.

Many counts were recorded for this clonotype. The genes are TRBV29-1 and TRBJ1-4, with a weak D call TRBD1 (5 bases). V was trimmed by 6 bases and J by 8 bases, leaving 16 bases between them. The CDR3 sequence is 13 residues long. Germline V gives CDR1 SQVTM, CDR2 ANQGSEA. The CDR3 region is CSVGAGLQEKLFF. The CDR3 DNA is TGCAGCGTAGGGGCGGGGTTGCAAGAAAAACTGTTTTTT.

The chain is built from TRBV29-1 and TRBJ1-2, with D maybe TRBD1 (5 bases). There are 11 residues in the CDR3. From germline, CDR1 is SQVTM and CDR2 ANQGSEA. The CDR3 region has the DNA TGCAGTTATAGACAGCTCAATGGCTACACCTTC. Its protein is CSYRQLNGYTF. Full variable domain (outside the CDR3, taken from reference TRBV29-1 and TRBJ1-2): SAVISQKPSRDICQRGTSLTIQCQVDSQVTMMFWYRQQPGQSLTLIATANQGSEATYESGFVIDKFPISRPNLTFSTLTVSNMSPEDSSIYLCSYRQLNGYTFGSGTRLTVV.

This clonotype was seen at least ten times. The V gene is TRBV7-3, the J gene TRBJ2-2; either TRBD1 or TRBD2 may fit D (6 bases each). Germline-derived CDR1 and CDR2 are SGHTA and FQGTGA. The CDR3 has 15 residues. Between the trimmed V and J ends, which lost 4 bases and 5 bases, there was a span of 14 bases. CDR3 DNA sequence: TGTGCCAGCAGCTCCTCGGGGGCGAGGACCGGGGAGCTGTTTTTT. Protein sequence: CASSSSGARTGELFF.

DNA for the CDR3: TGTGCCATCGCAAACACCGGGGAGCAGTACTTC. Protein sequence: CAIANTGEQYF. The chain is built from TRBV10-3 and TRBJ2-7; D is undetermined. In germline, CDR1 is ENHRY, CDR2 SYGVKD. The CDR3 extends over 11 amino acids. The V gene lost 8 bases and the J gene lost 7 bases, with 12 bases spanning the gap.

This clonotype was seen a handful of times. The chain uses TRBV5-5 and TRBJ1-4, with 11 bases aligning to TRBD1. J was trimmed by 2 bases and V by 4 bases; bases with no gene match: 4. Per the germline V gene, CDR1 is SGHKS and CDR2 is YYEKEE (reference sequence). CDR3 size: 16 residues. The CDR3 is CASSHRDRGTNEKLFF. In DNA, the CDR3 is TGTGCCAGCAGCCACCGGGACAGGGGGACTAATGAAAAACTGTTTTTT.

The rearrangement uses TRBV15 and TRBJ2-3; D unclear. CDR1 and CDR2 from the germline V gene are LNHNV and YYDKDF (reference sequence). The CDR3 runs to 15 residues. V shed 1 base and J shed 3 bases, with 11 bases lying between them. CDR3 amino acids: CATSRGDSLTDTQYF. Written as DNA, the CDR3 is TGTGCCACCAGCAGAGGAGACTCCCTTACAGATACGCAGTATTTT.

This clonotype came up many times. The gene calls are TRBV5-1 and TRBJ1-4; D is perhaps TRBD1 (5 bases). This CDR3 is built from 15 residues. Germline V lookup: CDR1 SGHRS, CDR2 YFSETQ. Trimming stripped 4 bases from V and 2 bases from J, with 12 bases between. The CDR3 sequence: CASSVNRFTNEKLFF. In DNA, the CDR3 is TGCGCCAGCAGCGTAAACAGGTTTACTAATGAAAAACTGTTTTTT.

The rearrangement uses TRBV7-9 and TRBJ2-3, with TRBD2 as a possible D gene (6 bases). Per germline, CDR1 SEHNR and CDR2 FQNEAQ (reference sequence). V gave up 6 bases and J gave up 3 bases, with 16 bases separating them. This CDR3 contains 15 residues. The CDR3 here is CASSVRGVRTDTQYF. The CDR3 coding sequence is TGTGCCAGCAGTGTACGCGGGGTGAGGACAGATACGCAGTATTTT.

This clonotype has a single count. This chain uses TRBV7-3 with TRBJ1-1; 8 positions match TRBD1. Trimming cost V 8 bases and J 6 bases; bases outside gene matches: 8. CDR1 SGHTA and CDR2 FQGTGA come from the germline V gene. The length of the CDR3 is 13 residues. The CDR3 loop reads CASADRGIAEAFF. CDR3 coding DNA: TGTGCCAGCGCTGACAGGGGTATCGCTGAAGCTTTCTTT.

This clonotype occurred many times. J is TRBJ1-2 and V is TRBV2; tentative D call: TRBD1 (6 bases). The V and J ends lost 3 bases and 7 bases respectively, with 12 bases between them. The CDR3 runs to 13 residues. Germline CDR1 SNHLY, CDR2 FYNNEI. CDR3 nucleotides: TGTGCCAGCAGTGATAACAGGGCTGGTGGCTACACCTTC. It is translated as CASSDNRAGGYTF.

The V gene is TRBV7-2, the J gene TRBJ2-7; perhaps TRBD1 as D (6 bases). V gave up 5 bases and J gave up 3 bases, with 20 bases separating them. The V gene's germline CDR1 is SGHTA and CDR2 FQGNSA. CDR3 length: 16 residues. CDR3 sequence reads: CASSPPGALKVYEQYF. In DNA, the CDR3 is TGTGCCAGCAGCCCCCCAGGGGCCCTCAAGGTCTACGAGCAGTACTTC.

Ten or more counts support this clonotype. The rearrangement links TRBV7-9 to TRBJ1-2, with D unclear. This CDR3 has 13 amino acids. The V end lost 6 bases, the J end lost 1 base, and 9 bases lay between the germline ends. Germline V gene data show CDR1 as SEHNR and CDR2 as FQNEAQ (reference sequence). CDR3 loop: CASRSADNYGYTF. CDR3 sequence (DNA): TGTGCCAGCAGGAGTGCGGATAACTATGGCTACACCTTC. Drawing the rest from reference TRBV7-9 and TRBJ1-2, the complete variable domain is DTGVSQNPRHKITKRGQNVTFRCDPISEHNRLYWYRQTLGQGPEFLTYFQNEAQLEKSRLLSDRFSAERPKGSFSTLEIQRTEQGDSAMYLCASRSADNYGYTFGSGTRLTVV.

This clonotype was seen repeatedly, ten times or more. The CDR3: CASTPGGGASYEQYF. The CDR3, as DNA: TGTGCCAGCACCCCAGGGGGAGGTGCATCCTACGAGCAGTACTTC. The chain uses TRBV25-1 and TRBJ2-7; maybe TRBD1 (7 bases). Germline V gene lookup returns CDR1 MGHDK and CDR2 SYGVNS. With 7 bases removed from V and 1 base from J, the gap between germline ends came to 17 bases. This CDR3 spans 15 amino acids.

This clonotype was observed a handful of times. The V and J genes are TRBV5-1 and TRBJ1-4; D remains unclear. The length of the CDR3 is 15 residues. The germline V gene encodes CDR1 SGHRS and CDR2 YFSETQ. V dropped 0 bases and J dropped 3 bases, with 9 bases sitting between them. CDR3 DNA: TGCGCCAGCAGCTTGGGGACCACCCCTAATGAAAAACTGTTTTTT. Its protein product is CASSLGTTPNEKLFF. The full variable domain, its missing parts supplied by reference TRBV5-1 and TRBJ1-4, is KAGVTQTPRYLIKTRGQQVTLSCSPISGHRSVSWYQQTPGQGLQFLFEYFSETQRNKGNFPGRFSGRQFSNSRSEMNVSTLELGDSALYLCASSLGTTPNEKLFFGSGTQLSVL.

This clonotype has ten or more counts. The rearrangement uses TRBV9 and TRBJ2-7, with D perhaps matching TRBD2 (7 bases). Germline assignment: CDR1 SGDLS and CDR2 YYNGEE. Between the trimmed V and J ends, which lost 4 bases and 5 bases, there was a span of 16 bases. This CDR3 is 14 amino acids long. CDR3: CASSPRGGFHEQYF. The CDR3 bases are TGTGCCAGCAGCCCTAGGGGGGGGTTCCACGAGCAGTACTTC.

The chain combines TRBV10-3 with TRBJ2-7, with D perhaps TRBD2 (6 bases). Germline CDR1 is ENHRY and CDR2 is SYGVKD. This CDR3 is 14 amino acids long. V was shortened by 4 bases and J by 1 base, with 11 bases between the two germline ends. CDR3 DNA: TGTGCCATCAGTGGTCGGGAGAGGTCCTACGAGCAGTACTTC. Its translation: CAISGRERSYEQYF.

The rearrangement uses TRBV20-1 and TRBJ1-2; D possibly corresponds to TRBD1 (5 bases). The CDR3 extends over 11 amino acids. Germline V CDR1 and CDR2: DFQATT, SNEGSKA (reference sequence). V was pared by 6 bases and J by 8 bases, with 13 bases between. CDR3 nucleotides: TGCAGTGCGGCCAGGGAGGAGGGCTACACCTTC. Encoded protein: CSAAREEGYTF.

This clonotype showed up many times. CDR3 in amino acids: CAISESTGRNVETQYF. CDR3 nucleotide sequence: TGTGCCATCAGTGAGTCTACAGGGAGGAATGTTGAGACCCAGTACTTC. This rearrangement joins TRBV10-3 to TRBJ2-5; perhaps D is TRBD1 or TRBD2 (6 bases each). The V end lost 0 bases, the J end lost 5 bases, and 16 bases lay between the germline ends. The CDR3 spans 16 residues. The germline CDR1 and CDR2 sequences are ENHRY and SYGVKD.

This clonotype was seen at least ten times. This chain joins TRBV7-3 and TRBJ1-3; D is unresolved. The CDR3 has 13 residues. Trimming removed 4 bases from V and 4 bases from J, with 8 bases in between. Germline V gene data show CDR1 as SGHTA and CDR2 as FQGTGA. The CDR3 region is CASSSTRGNTIYF. The CDR3, as DNA: TGTGCCAGCAGCTCGACTCGGGGAAACACCATATATTTT.

The V call is TRBV5-1, the J call TRBJ1-5, with TRBD1 matching 9 bases. V shed 3 bases, J shed 6 bases, and the junction held 4 bases outside the gene matches. The CDR3 extends over 14 amino acids. CDR1 is SGHRS and CDR2 is YFSETQ in the germline V gene. The DNA of the CDR3 is TGCGCCAGCAGCTCCAGGACAGGGGTTCAGCCCCAGCATTTT. Protein sequence: CASSSRTGVQPQHF. The full variable domain, its missing parts supplied by reference TRBV5-1 and TRBJ1-5, is KAGVTQTPRYLIKTRGQQVTLSCSPISGHRSVSWYQQTPGQGLQFLFEYFSETQRNKGNFPGRFSGRQFSNSRSEMNVSTLELGDSALYLCASSSRTGVQPQHFGDGTRLSIL.

This clonotype has at least ten counts. The chain has TRBV11-3 and TRBJ2-6; D could derive from TRBD1 or TRBD2 (5 bases each). Trimming pared 2 bases from V and 3 bases from J, leaving 14 bases between. The CDR3 is 17 residues long. Germline V gene lookup returns CDR1 SGHNT and CDR2 YENEEA. The CDR3 loop is CASSLLRGEYGANVLTF. The CDR3 coding sequence is TGTGCCAGCAGCTTACTTAGAGGGGAGTATGGGGCCAACGTCCTGACTTTC.

The chain combines TRBV4-2 with TRBJ2-7, with no clear D. The CDR3 is 13 residues long. In germline, CDR1 is LGHNA, CDR2 YNFKEQ. V lost 5 bases, J lost 4 bases, and 12 bases lay in between. The CDR3 sequence is CASSTTDSYEQYF. CDR3 in DNA: TGTGCCAGCAGCACAACAGATTCATACGAGCAGTACTTC.

Ten or more counts support this clonotype. The chain links TRBV10-3 to TRBJ2-5; 8 nucleotides agree with TRBD2. The germline V gene has CDR1 ENHRY and CDR2 SYGVKD. V lost 2 bases to trimming and J lost 4 bases; unmatched junction nucleotides: 3. The CDR3 has 14 residues. The CDR3 here is CAISESSGTETQYF. Here the CDR3 DNA reads TGTGCCATCAGTGAGAGTAGCGGGACAGAGACCCAGTACTTC.